The source of this TCR beta chain is a study of blood T cell repertoires in COVID-19. Whole-study context: The United States, Italy and Spain provided the acute and convalescent COVID-19 samples.

The recovered donors of Cohort 3 showed two negative PCRs, clearance, or symptom resolution. V dropped 5 bases and J dropped 5; count of bases not matched to a gene: 5. CDR1 and CDR2 (germline): SGHRS, YFSETQ. This CDR3 is 15 amino acids long. The count of this clone is one. In the source study's methods: By means of reference gene primer amplification, nucleated cell counts were estimated. The protocol was immunoSEQ multiplex PCR, while the TCRdb copy is restricted to in-frame clones and leaves out a portion. The DNA gave D and trimming, while V, J and clone size come from that table. The sample has hundreds of thousands of clones, 80% to 90% seen once.

The rearrangement links TRBV5-1 to TRBJ1-5, with 12 bases that match TRBD1. The sequenced material came from PBMCs or T cells enriched from blood (not recorded which). This TCR derives from a man younger than 40 who had recovered from COVID-19. The CDR3 spells CASRPGTGGDQPQHF. For the CDR3, the DNA is TGCGCCAGCAGGCCCGGGACAGGGGGCGATCAGCCCCAGCATTTT.